The following is a T cell receptor beta chain sequence with its context. The sample belongs to a study of blood T cell repertoires in COVID-19. About the study: Specimens from acute and convalescent COVID-19 originated in the United States, Italy and Spain. The cDNA or gDNA used as material had been derived from T cells, B-cell-depleted T cells, or PBMCs.

Followed over time, Seattle patients had been enrolled while infection was active. Original processing methods: Estimated nucleated cell counts came from reference gene primer amplification. Method: immunoSEQ multiplex PCR; TCRdb's copy keeps in-frame clones and lacks some. The DNA was the basis for D and trimming; V, J and clone size are from that table. Of hundreds of thousands of clones in the sample, around nine tenths were seen once. The source is a man in his sixties with COVID-19, enrolled during active disease. Sequencing was carried out using peripheral blood.

The CDR3 spells CASSLLAGGSTDTQYF. The CDR3 DNA sequence: TGTGCCAGCTCTCTGTTAGCGGGGGGATCGACAGATACGCAGTATTTT. The chain recombines TRBV18 with TRBJ2-3, with 10 nucleotides matching TRBD2. Unmatched junction bases numbered 9, after V lost 6 bases and J lost 3 bases. Germline V gene sequence: CDR1 KGHSH, CDR2 LQKENI. This CDR3 region has 16 residues.